This is a list of T cell receptor beta chains from one sample in a study of chemoradiotherapy in HPV16-positive cancers. Profiled with immunoSEQ multiplex PCR; TCRdb holds only in-frame clones, not every one. The table lists roughly 15,000 clones, more than 75% of them singletons, with roughly 9.7% in the top ten. This sample was taken from a patient who underwent chemoradiotherapy. The source of these receptors is a human donor with HPV-associated anogenital cancer. Both conserved end residues are part of each CDR3. Each record gives: clone size, V gene, J gene, CDR3 protein. The listing skips clone size in some rows; elsewhere it reads once, few, many or a size class.

clone_size: once; v_call: TRBV30; j_call: TRBJ2-2; cdr3_aa: CAWTGGYTGELFF
clone_size: .; v_call: TRBV9; j_call: TRBJ1-2; cdr3_aa: CASSTWGQGYRGYTF
clone_size: .; v_call: TRBV6-1; j_call: TRBJ1-1; cdr3_aa: CASSEEGGPTEAFF
clone_size: .; v_call: TRBV27; j_call: TRBJ1-6; cdr3_aa: CASRQGASPNSPLHF
clone_size: .; v_call: TRBV5-1; j_call: TRBJ1-6; cdr3_aa: CASKRNMDGSNSPLHF
clone_size: .; v_call: TRBV5-1; j_call: TRBJ2-6; cdr3_aa: CASSLVRGDSGANVLTF
clone_size: .; v_call: TRBV4-2; j_call: TRBJ1-3; cdr3_aa: CASSYNLGQGGSGNTIYF
clone_size: .; v_call: TRBV11-2; j_call: TRBJ2-7; cdr3_aa: CASSLKPSYTYEQYF
clone_size: .; v_call: TRBV2; j_call: TRBJ2-7; cdr3_aa: CASSSGGLSYEQYF
clone_size: .; v_call: TRBV7-7; j_call: TRBJ2-2; cdr3_aa: CASSLDRNGELFF
clone_size: .; v_call: TRBV6-6; j_call: TRBJ2-7; cdr3_aa: CASSYDWQGAYEQYF
clone_size: .; v_call: TRBV11-2; j_call: TRBJ2-7; cdr3_aa: CASSPGLAGGKSSYEQYF
clone_size: .; v_call: TRBV5-1; j_call: TRBJ2-2; cdr3_aa: CASSLDPTGELFF
clone_size: .; v_call: TRBV5-6; j_call: TRBJ2-7; cdr3_aa: CASSLGPLAGDEQYF